Below are 5 T cell receptor beta chains sequenced from a single sample in a study of tumor-infiltrating lymphocytes in primary liver carcinoma. Co-extracting RNA and DNA was done with about 20-34 mg of unsorted bulk tissue as input. TCR beta cDNA came from about 500 ng total RNA, primed with a constant-region primer. Libraries for TCR beta were built through three nested multiplex PCR rounds, which together made up a slightly modified ARM-PCR procedure. TRBV1-TRBV30 forward primers paired with a C-beta reverse primer were used in the first two PCR rounds, which ran 9 to 10 cycles each. TCRdb analysed the multiplex PCR reads with MiXCR anew, one entry per CDR3 protein. This table holds about 23,000 distinct CDR3 sequences, 70% to 80% found once. The sequencing input was liver tumor tissue from sampling region 5. As to subset: tumor region T5, tumor centre. All receptors come from a woman younger than 45 with primary liver carcinoma and hepatitis B virus infection.

This clonotype was seen only a few times. A junction end diverges from the germline sequence, so it may reflect a read error. The chain carries TRBV4-3 and TRBJ2-2; 7 nucleotides agree with TRBD2. The CDR3 has 19 residues. Germline values: CDR1 LGHNA, CDR2 YSLEER. DNA for the CDR3: TGTGCCAGTAGCGTACTAGTGGGAGGGCCCCGTTCGAACACCGGGGAGCTGTTTTTT. Its protein is CASSVLVGGPRSNTGELFF.

This sequence joins TRBV11-2 and TRBJ1-2, with 7 bases identical to TRBD1. Germline V gene data show CDR1 as SGHAT and CDR2 as FQNNGV. The CDR3 spans 13 residues. The CDR3 DNA reads TGTACCAACTGCCCCCGACAGGGAAGCGGCTACACCTTC. Protein: CTNCPRQGSGYTF.

This clonotype was found a few times. At one boundary the junction diverges from the germline segment, which might be a read error. The rearrangement uses TRBV11-2 and TRBJ1-2; 8 nucleotides align to TRBD1. The CDR3 covers 15 residues. CDR1 and CDR2 from the germline V gene are SGHAT and FQNNGV. The CDR3 loop reads CANSRRGRGNHGYTF. In DNA, the CDR3 is TGTGCCAACAGCCGCAGGGGGCGCGGGAACCATGGCTACACCTTC.

A remark on this clonotype: The junction and the germline gene differ at one end; a read error may be behind it. The CDR3: CASSRDVTGTIGDTGELFF. Here the CDR3 DNA reads TGTGCCAGCAGCCGGGACGTCACTGGGACTATCGGGGACACCGGGGAGCTATTTTTT. This chain links TRBV4-2 with TRBJ2-2; perhaps TRBD2 as D (7 bases). Germline-derived CDR1 and CDR2 are LGHNA and YNFKEQ. The CDR3 has 19 residues.

The gene calls are TRBV28 and TRBJ2-3; 7 bases agree with TRBD2. There are 17 residues in the CDR3. From germline, CDR1 is MDHEN and CDR2 SYDVKM. V gave up 6 bases and J gave up 8 bases; unmatched junction bases: 20. The DNA for the CDR3 is TGTGCCAGCAGCCCAGGGAGGGTGAGGGTTAACGAAACTACGCAGTATTTT. Protein: CASSPGRVRVNETTQYF.